The clone carrying this TCR beta chain was observed a handful of times. Its antigen is not identified. The record originates from a study of early T cells in non-severe SARS-CoV-2 infection. Study summary: The chains were unpaired, and the sequenced material was bulk RNA from unsorted whole blood.

General study points: Sequences matched to VDJdb favored anti-spike CD8 responses, while private and CD4 specificities were missed.

Individually, cDNA molecules had unique molecular identifiers attached to them. One entry per CDR3 protein, called by TCRdb with MiXCR from the 5' RACE reads. The repertoire holds roughly 90,000 distinct CDR3 sequences, with 12% to 15% as singletons. Germline V gives CDR1 SGHNT, CDR2 YYREEE (reference sequence). The V and J ends lost 1 base and 0 bases respectively, with 10 bases between them. The CDR3 length is 15 residues. This TCR derives from an adult who was a healthcare worker with PCR-confirmed SARS-CoV-2 infection or an uninfected control (not recorded which). Sequencing input: whole blood. The chain joins TRBV5-4 to TRBJ1-2; D is unresolved. CDR3 bases: TGTGCCAGCAGCTTGTCCCGGGCCACTAACTATGGCTACACCTTC. Protein: CASSLSRATNYGYTF.